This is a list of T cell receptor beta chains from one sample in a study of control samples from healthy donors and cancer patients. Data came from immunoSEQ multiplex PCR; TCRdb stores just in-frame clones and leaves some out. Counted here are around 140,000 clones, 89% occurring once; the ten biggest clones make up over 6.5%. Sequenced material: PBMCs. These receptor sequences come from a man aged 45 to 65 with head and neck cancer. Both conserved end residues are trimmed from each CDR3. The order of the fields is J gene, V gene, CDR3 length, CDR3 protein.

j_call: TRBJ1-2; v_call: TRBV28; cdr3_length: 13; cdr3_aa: ASMSHWGWNYGYT
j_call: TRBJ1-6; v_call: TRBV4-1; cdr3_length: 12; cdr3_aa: ASSLITGNSPLH
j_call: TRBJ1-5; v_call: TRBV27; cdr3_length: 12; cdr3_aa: ASSLLGAREPQH
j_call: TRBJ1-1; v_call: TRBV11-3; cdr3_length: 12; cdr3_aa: ASSPTGMNTEAF
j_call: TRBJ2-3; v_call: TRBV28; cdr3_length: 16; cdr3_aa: ASSPPNQGLISTDTQY
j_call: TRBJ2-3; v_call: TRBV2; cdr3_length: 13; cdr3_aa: ASSATDATTDTQY
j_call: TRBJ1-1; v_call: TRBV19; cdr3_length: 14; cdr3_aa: ASSLPPDSLNTEAF
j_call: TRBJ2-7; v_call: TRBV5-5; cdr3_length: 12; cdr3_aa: ASSFGLAVYEQY
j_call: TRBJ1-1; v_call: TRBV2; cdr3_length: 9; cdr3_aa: ASSFQGQAF
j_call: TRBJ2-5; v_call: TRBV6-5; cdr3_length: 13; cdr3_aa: ASSYSGGSQETQY